This entry lists 25 T cell receptor beta chains sequenced from one sample in a study of blood T cell repertoires in COVID-19. The data were produced by immunoSEQ multiplex PCR, yet TCRdb's version contains in-frame clones alone and is incomplete. This sample carries fewer than 500,000 clones, 87% of them seen once, and the ten largest clones take about 0.7%. The source material was PBMCs or T cells enriched from blood (not recorded which). These receptors were obtained from a woman between 18 and 29 years old who had recovered from COVID-19.

V usage is TRBV15 and J usage is TRBJ2-1, with D unresolved. The CDR3 runs to 11 residues. CDR1 is LNHNV and CDR2 is YYDKDF in the germline V gene (reference sequence). V was shortened by 1 base and J by 9 bases, with 4 bases between the two germline ends. The CDR3 loop is CATSRVGEQFF. The DNA of the CDR3 is TGTGCCACCAGCAGAGTCGGTGAGCAGTTCTTC. The whole variable domain, remainder taken from reference TRBV15 and TRBJ2-1, is DAMVIQNPRYQVTQFGKPVTLSCSQTLNHNVMYWYQQKSSQAPKLLFHYYDKDFNNEADTPDNFQSRRPNTSFCFLDIRSPGLGDTAMYLCATSRVGEQFFGPGTRLTVL.

At least ten counts were recorded for this clone. The chain couples TRBV9 to TRBJ1-1; tentatively, D is TRBD1 (6 bases). The V end lost 4 bases, the J end lost 1 base, and 11 bases lay between the germline ends. This CDR3 has 14 residues. Germline CDR1 SGDLS, CDR2 YYNGEE. This chain's CDR3 is CASSKGQTNTEAFF. The CDR3 DNA reads TGTGCCAGCAGCAAGGGACAAACGAACACTGAAGCTTTCTTT.

The J gene is TRBJ1-2, the V gene TRBV30; the match to TRBD1 covers 9 bases. Germline CDR1 GTSNPN, CDR2 SVGIG (reference sequence). The V gene end was trimmed by 3 bases and the J gene end by 6 bases; junction bases not matched to a gene: 11. The CDR3 consists of 15 residues. The DNA for the CDR3 is TGTGCCTGGAGGCGACAGGGGGTTAAGGTCGATGGCTACACCTTC. Amino acid sequence: CAWRRQGVKVDGYTF.

J is TRBJ2-1 and V is TRBV6-5; 7 bases map to TRBD2. The germline V gene has CDR1 MNHEY and CDR2 SVGAGI. The CDR3 is 14 residues long. Trimming removed 8 bases from V and 7 bases from J; junction bases left unmatched: 11. Here the CDR3 reads CASALGGFLNEQFF. CDR3 nucleotides: TGTGCCAGCGCCCTCGGGGGGTTCTTAAATGAGCAGTTCTTC.

The J gene is TRBJ2-3, the V gene TRBV2; TRBD2 matches 8 bases. With 3 bases clipped from V and 6 bases from J, the junction kept 2 bases outside the gene matches. There are 13 residues in the CDR3. CDR1 and CDR2 (germline): SNHLY, FYNNEI. The CDR3 DNA reads as TGTGCCAGCAGTGAGGAGCGGGGGGATACGCAGTATTTT. Translation: CASSEERGDTQYF.

This clone was detected once. This chain uses TRBV6-2 or TRBV6-3 with TRBJ1-1, with 7 nucleotides matching TRBD1. In germline, CDR1 is MNHEY, CDR2 SVGEGT. V was clipped by 4 bases and J by 3 bases; unmatched bases: 8. The CDR3 has 15 amino acids. Written as DNA, the CDR3 is TGTGCCAGCAGTTTTACATCCGGGACAGACACTGAAGCTTTCTTT. As protein: CASSFTSGTDTEAFF.

The chain joins TRBV5-6 to TRBJ1-6; D remains ambiguous. Germline-derived CDR1 and CDR2 are SGHDT and YYEEEE. V lost 4 bases, J lost 8 bases, and 10 bases lay in between. The CDR3 runs 13 residues. This CDR3 is CASSHREDSPLHF. CDR3 in DNA: TGTGCCAGCAGCCACCGGGAGGATTCACCCCTCCACTTT.

In nucleotides, the CDR3 is TGTGCCAGTAGTATATGGTTTAAGGGGCAAGAGACCCAGTACTTC. Amino acid sequence: CASSIWFKGQETQYF. The gene calls are TRBV19 and TRBJ2-5, with D possibly matching TRBD1 (5 bases). The CDR3 has 15 residues. V was shortened by 2 bases and J by 2 bases, with 12 bases between the two germline ends. Germline V CDR1 and CDR2: LNHDA, SQIVND (reference sequence).

In its sample, this clone was seen once. This chain links TRBV7-9 with TRBJ1-1; TRBD1 agrees at 7 bases. V lost 5 bases to trimming and J lost 8 bases; unmatched junction nucleotides: 11. There are 14 residues in the CDR3. The germline V gene encodes CDR1 SEHNR and CDR2 FQNEAQ (reference sequence). Here the CDR3 reads CASSLSRDSEEAFF. For the CDR3, the DNA is TGTGCCAGCAGCCTAAGTAGGGACAGCGAAGAAGCTTTCTTT. Using reference TRBV7-9 and TRBJ1-1 for the parts outside the CDR3, the full variable domain is DTGVSQNPRHKITKRGQNVTFRCDPISEHNRLYWYRQTLGQGPEFLTYFQNEAQLEKSRLLSDRFSAERPKGSFSTLEIQRTEQGDSAMYLCASSLSRDSEEAFFGQGTRLTVV.

V is TRBV7-2 and J is TRBJ2-5; no clear D. V was clipped by 5 bases and J by 7 bases, with 8 bases between them. The germline CDR1 and CDR2 sequences are SGHTA and FQGNSA. The CDR3 spans 11 residues. This chain's CDR3 is CASSPVRTQYF. The CDR3 DNA is TGTGCCAGCAGCCCCGTCAGGACCCAGTACTTC. Supplemented by reference TRBV7-2 and TRBJ2-5, the full variable domain reads GAGVSQSPSNKVTEKGKDVELRCDPISGHTALYWYRQSLGQGLEFLIYFQGNSAPDKSGLPSDRFSAERTGGSVSTLTIQRTQQEDSAVYLCASSPVRTQYFGPGTRLLVL.

The chain employs TRBV5-6 and TRBJ2-6, with no clear D. The CDR3 length is 15 residues. Germline values: CDR1 SGHDT, CDR2 YYEEEE. V lost 0 bases, J lost 0 bases, and 4 bases lay in between. CDR3 loop: CASSLAVSGANVLTF. For the CDR3, the DNA is TGTGCCAGCAGCTTGGCAGTCTCTGGGGCCAACGTCCTGACTTTC.

The chain uses TRBV19 and TRBJ1-4; 7 nucleotides align to TRBD1. Trimming took 9 bases from V and 5 from J; bases not matched to a gene: 6. CDR1 is LNHDA and CDR2 is SQIVND in the germline V gene (reference sequence). This CDR3 contains 13 residues. The CDR3 sequence: CASSGQANEKLFF. DNA for the CDR3: TGTGCCAGCAGTGGACAGGCCAATGAAAAACTGTTTTTT.

This chain uses TRBV3-1 (or the pseudogene TRBV3-2) with TRBJ1-6; maybe TRBD1 (6 bases). The CDR3 sequence is 16 residues long. Looked up from germline, CDR1 is LGHDT and CDR2 is YNNKEL (reference sequence). The V gene lost 4 bases and the J gene lost 6 bases, with 16 bases spanning the gap. CDR3 DNA: TGTGCCAGCAGCCTTCATCCAGCACAGGGTAATTCACCCCTCCACTTT. Amino acids: CASSLHPAQGNSPLHF.

The chain links TRBV3-1 (or the pseudogene TRBV3-2) to TRBJ1-1; D might be TRBD1 (6 bases). The ends were cut back, 4 bases at V and 8 bases at J, with 17 bases in the middle. The CDR3 has 14 residues. Germline CDR1 is LGHDT and CDR2 is YNNKEL (reference sequence). The CDR3 DNA reads TGTGCCAGCAGCCCTTCAGGGGTTTCCTCCGAAGCTTTCTTT. Protein: CASSPSGVSSEAFF.

This clone was picked up a small number of times. This chain uses TRBV5-1 with TRBJ1-4, with 9 bases aligning to TRBD1. CDR1 and CDR2 (germline): SGHRS, YFSETQ. J was trimmed by 8 bases and V by 0 bases; bases with no gene match: 5. The CDR3 contains 15 residues. The chain's CDR3 is CASSLAGTGLEKLFF. CDR3 sequence (DNA): TGCGCCAGCAGCTTGGCCGGGACAGGGCTGGAAAAACTGTTTTTT.

V is TRBV28 and J is TRBJ2-4; 7 nucleotides agree with TRBD1. V shed 7 bases, J shed 6 bases, and the junction held 9 bases outside the gene matches. Germline-derived CDR1 and CDR2 are MDHEN and SYDVKM. The CDR3 has 14 residues. The CDR3 spells CASTRQGFANIQYF. In nucleotides, the CDR3 is TGTGCCAGCACCCGACAGGGCTTCGCAAACATTCAGTACTTC.

The chain combines TRBV28 with TRBJ1-1; D call uncertain. CDR3 length equals 13 residues. CDR1 MDHEN and CDR2 SYDVKM come from the germline V gene. V was cut by 7 bases and J by 5 bases, with 14 bases left in between. The CDR3 sequence is CASTLRVGTEAFF. In nucleotides, the CDR3 is TGTGCCAGCACCTTGAGGGTAGGGACTGAAGCTTTCTTT.

The chain uses TRBV5-4 and TRBJ1-1, with a weak D call TRBD1 (5 bases). The CDR3 loop spans 15 amino acids. Germline values: CDR1 SGHNT, CDR2 YYREEE (reference sequence). The ends were cut back, 10 bases at V and 6 bases at J, with 25 bases in the middle. CDR3 region: CALHRGTGGKPEAFF. CDR3 bases: TGTGCCTTGCATCGAGGGACGGGGGGGAAACCTGAAGCTTTCTTT.

The gene calls are TRBV7-9 and TRBJ1-3; unclear D gene. The V end lost 1 base, the J end lost 0 bases, and 7 bases lay between the germline ends. Germline V CDR1 and CDR2: SEHNR, FQNEAQ (reference sequence). The CDR3 sequence is 15 residues long. CDR3 DNA: TGTGCCAGCAGCTTAGTTGGTAGCTCTGGAAACACCATATATTTT. This encodes CASSLVGSSGNTIYF. The full variable domain, rest sourced from reference TRBV7-9 and TRBJ1-3, is DTGVSQNPRHKITKRGQNVTFRCDPISEHNRLYWYRQTLGQGPEFLTYFQNEAQLEKSRLLSDRFSAERPKGSFSTLEIQRTEQGDSAMYLCASSLVGSSGNTIYFGEGSWLTVV.

The chain has TRBV7-9 and TRBJ2-5, with 7 nucleotides matching TRBD1. V dropped 4 bases and J dropped 5; count of bases not matched to a gene: 13. The germline CDR1 and CDR2 sequences are SEHNR and FQNEAQ (reference sequence). The CDR3 length is 16 residues. CDR3: CASSSADQGVLETQYF. CDR3 nucleotide sequence: TGTGCCAGCAGCTCAGCGGACCAGGGGGTGTTGGAGACCCAGTACTTC.

This clone was seen a single time. The chain uses TRBV27 and TRBJ1-1, with a tentative D call TRBD1 (5 bases). With 0 bases removed from V and 2 bases from J, the gap between germline ends came to 10 bases. The CDR3 is 15 amino acids. Germline CDR1 reads MNHEY; CDR2 reads SMNVEV (reference sequence). CDR3 coding DNA: TGTGCCAGCAGTTTATCGGGGCAGCCCAACACTGAAGCTTTCTTT. Protein sequence: CASSLSGQPNTEAFF.

The chain links TRBV2 to TRBJ2-3; perhaps TRBD1 as D (6 bases). Germline values: CDR1 SNHLY, CDR2 FYNNEI. CDR3 size: 14 residues. V shed 5 bases and J shed 6 bases, with 15 bases lying between them. The CDR3 spells CASSSDRSLDTQYF. The CDR3 DNA reads TGTGCCAGCAGTTCCGACAGGTCCCTGGATACGCAGTATTTT. Drawing the rest from reference TRBV2 and TRBJ2-3, the complete variable domain is EPEVTQTPSHQVTQMGQEVILRCVPISNHLYFYWYRQILGQKVEFLVSFYNNEISEKSEIFDDQFSVERPDGSNFTLKIRSTKLEDSAMYFCASSSDRSLDTQYFGPGTRLTVL.

The V and J genes are TRBV27 and TRBJ1-2; 8 bases line up with TRBD1. CDR1 and CDR2 (germline): MNHEY, SMNVEV (reference sequence). The CDR3 length is 17 residues. Trimming removed 3 bases from V and 4 bases from J; junction bases left unmatched: 13. CDR3 residues: CASSFIQGAGLIYGYTF. In DNA form, the CDR3 reads TGTGCCAGCAGTTTCATCCAGGGGGCAGGGTTGATCTATGGCTACACCTTC.

The genes are TRBV12-3 or TRBV12-4 and TRBJ1-6, with TRBD1 identical over 7 bases. V trimming: 5 bases; J trimming: 10 bases; junction bases outside the gene matches: 5. The length of the CDR3 is 13 residues. CDR3 in DNA: TGTGCCAGCAGTCCCCAACAGGGGTCACCCCTCCACTTT. This sequence encodes CASSPQQGSPLHF.

This clone was recorded only once. V gene TRBV28 combines with J gene TRBJ2-7, with a weak D call TRBD1 (6 bases). Per the germline V gene, CDR1 is MDHEN and CDR2 is SYDVKM. V was cut by 2 bases and J by 6 bases, with 17 bases left in between. This CDR3 is 15 amino acids long. CDR3 in DNA: TGTGCCAGCAGTTTAGGGTCCAGGGGCCCAGGCGAGCAGTACTTC. Its translation is CASSLGSRGPGEQYF. Full variable domain (rest looked up from reference TRBV28 and TRBJ2-7): DVKVTQSSRYLVKRTGEKVFLECVQDMDHENMFWYRQDPGLGLRLIYFSYDVKMKEKGDIPEGYSVSREKKERFSLILESASTNQTSMYLCASSLGSRGPGEQYFGPGTRLTVT.